This paragraph reports one T cell receptor (beta chain). The source of the sample is a study of blood T cell repertoires in COVID-19. The wider study: The United States, Italy and Spain provided the acute and convalescent COVID-19 samples.

Authors' data handling: Nucleated cell counts were estimated from reference gene primer amplification. Clones were sequenced by immunoSEQ multiplex PCR, and TCRdb holds only the in-frame ones, with some missing. V and J calls plus clone size are reproduced from that table; the DNA served to infer D and trimming. The repertoire holds 100,000 to 130,000 clones, with 84% as singletons. The TCR comes from a human donor in a cohort sampled during active COVID-19. Sequencing was performed on peripheral blood.

CDR3 region: CASSQGGYPYEQYF. CDR3 DNA sequence: TGTGCCAGCAGCCAAGGAGGGTACCCCTACGAGCAGTACTTC. The chain joins TRBV3-1 (or the pseudogene TRBV3-2) to TRBJ2-7, with TRBD2 as a possible D gene (5 bases). V lost 1 base and J 2 bases, leaving 9 bases between the germline ends. The CDR3 has 14 amino acids. Germline V gene sequence: CDR1 LGHDT, CDR2 YNNKEL (reference sequence).